The 3 T cell receptor beta chains below all came from one sample that was sequenced in a study of spatial heterogeneity in lung cancer (dated by TCRdb to the late 2010s). Library construction relied on 5' RACE. The sample was run on a NextSeq 500. Using fastp at Q25 and MiXCR, TCRdb reprocessed the public reads and kept productive beta chains. Identical CDR3 protein sequences are pooled into one entry, listed with their most common genes and DNA. Here the sample has roughly 91,000 distinct CDR3 sequences; approximately 20% occur a single time. The top ten clones comprise approximately 5.6% of the sample. According to the study, the label for this sample's time point signals: sample taken at primary tumor resection. TCR sequencing used whole RNA extracted from tumor and nontumor lung tissue, or from cryopreserved PBMC samples, without cell sorting. Here the sequenced sample was PBMCs, taken at surgery. These receptors all stem from a male donor with early-stage non-small cell lung cancer.

The chain carries TRBV9 and TRBJ2-4, with D possibly matching TRBD2 (6 bases). The V gene lost 0 bases and the J gene lost 0 bases, with 19 bases spanning the gap. The CDR3 runs to 19 residues. Germline V gene lookup returns CDR1 SGDLS and CDR2 YYNGEE. The CDR3 DNA sequence: TGTGCCAGCAGCGTAGAGGGTAGCGGACCCCAACTAGCCAAAAACATTCAGTACTTC. This translates into CASSVEGSGPQLAKNIQYF.

The chain recombines TRBV6-6 with TRBJ1-5; D perhaps matches TRBD1 (6 bases). Germline V gene data show CDR1 as MNHNY and CDR2 as SVGAGI (reference sequence). The length of the CDR3 is 15 residues. Trimming took off 6 bases at V and 0 bases at J, with 12 bases between the two ends. Here the CDR3 DNA reads TGTGCCAGCAGCCACCGGGGGCATAGCAATCAGCCCCAGCATTTT. This sequence encodes CASSHRGHSNQPQHF.

By frequency in the sample, this clonotype is medium-sized (0.01 to 0.1%). The chain is built from TRBV29-1 and TRBJ2-1; 10 bases are shared with TRBD2. After removal of 6 bases from V and 2 bases from J, the junction contained 4 bases not matched to a gene. There are 14 residues in the CDR3. Looked up from germline, CDR1 is SQVTM and CDR2 is ANQGSEA. The CDR3 DNA is TGCAGCGTGAAGCGGGAGGGCCCCTACAATGAGCAGTTCTTC. Translation: CSVKREGPYNEQFF.